These 21 T cell receptor beta chains were all obtained from the same sample, sequenced in a study of T-cell reconstitution after alpha-beta-depleted transplantation in children. Unique molecular identifiers were built into the TCRbeta library. Via MiXCR, TCRdb re-called the PCR reads, giving one row per CDR3 protein. The sample holds about 600,000 distinct CDR3 sequences, over 9.5% seen once. This material consisted of PBMCs from the stem cell graft donor, taken from the stem cell graft. These receptors were taken from a human donor who donated a stem cell graft to a child with acute myeloid leukemia.

There are many counts of this clonotype. The rearrangement joins TRBV10-3 to TRBJ2-3, with TRBD1 matching 9 bases. CDR1 is ENHRY and CDR2 is SYGVKD in the germline V gene. V lost 8 bases, J lost 2 bases, and 8 bases stayed unmatched. There are 15 residues in the CDR3. CDR3 coding DNA: TGTGCCATCGGAACGGACAGGGGCATCACAGATACGCAGTATTTT. This codes for CAIGTDRGITDTQYF.

In this sample, this clonotype turned up a few times. A junction boundary mismatches the germline segment, possibly from a read error. The chain links TRBV7-9 to TRBJ2-5; TRBD2 matches 9 bases. This CDR3 has 11 amino acids. Per the germline V gene, CDR1 is SEHNR and CDR2 is FQNEAQ (reference sequence). The CDR3 DNA follows: TGTGCCAGCAGCTCTAGCGGGAAAGGAGTTTTC. The encoded protein is CASSSSGKGVF.

This clonotype was detected many times. This chain joins TRBV7-9 and TRBJ1-5; weak D call: TRBD1 (5 bases). The CDR3 runs to 17 residues. V was cut by 3 bases and J by 0 bases, with 15 bases left in between. Germline lookup yields CDR1 SEHNR and CDR2 FQNEAQ (reference sequence). In DNA, the CDR3 is TGTGCCAGCAGCTTTTCTGGGGCTGGATATAGCAATCAGCCCCAGCATTTT. The encoded protein is CASSFSGAGYSNQPQHF.

The sample holds a few counts of this clonotype. The rearrangement joins TRBV7-9 to TRBJ2-1, with TRBD1 matching 9 bases. The length of the CDR3 is 14 residues. Looked up from germline, CDR1 is SEHNR and CDR2 is FQNEAQ (reference sequence). The junction had 8 bases not matched to a gene; V was cut back by 6 bases and J by 8 bases. The CDR3 coding sequence is TGTGCCAGCAGTCAACAGGGGGCTTTCGATGAGCAGTTCTTC. As protein: CASSQQGAFDEQFF.

The chain couples TRBV11-2 to TRBJ2-2; D gene ambiguous. The CDR3 has 17 residues. V was trimmed by 0 bases and J by 4 bases, leaving 15 bases between them. In germline, CDR1 is SGHAT, CDR2 FQNNGV. The CDR3 DNA is TGTGCCAGCAGCTTAGAGGCAAGGATCCCACTCACCGGGGAGCTGTTTTTT. Protein: CASSLEARIPLTGELFF.

This clonotype was seen at least ten times. The chain combines TRBV5-1 with TRBJ2-2; the D gene is possibly TRBD1 (5 bases). Germline V gene data show CDR1 as SGHRS and CDR2 as YFSETQ. Between the trimmed V and J ends, which lost 2 bases and 2 bases, there was a span of 7 bases. This CDR3 contains 14 residues. In DNA form, the CDR3 reads TGCGCCAGCAGCTTCGACAGAAACACCGGGGAGCTGTTTTTT. It specifies CASSFDRNTGELFF.

This clonotype was seen more than once but under ten times. The V gene is TRBV6-2 or TRBV6-3, the J gene TRBJ1-5, with D possibly matching TRBD1 (5 bases). The V end lost 7 bases, the J end lost 7 bases, and 17 bases lay between the germline ends. This CDR3 comprises 14 residues. Germline-derived CDR1 and CDR2 are MNHEY and SVGEGT. The CDR3 sequence is CASTLFGGVQPQHF. For the CDR3, the DNA is TGTGCCAGCACCCTGTTCGGGGGAGTACAGCCCCAGCATTTT.

The genes are TRBV28 and TRBJ1-5; possible D gene TRBD1, 5 bases. The V end was cut by 5 bases, the J end by 8 bases, with 16 bases between. The CDR3 spans 14 residues. Germline V gene sequence: CDR1 MDHEN, CDR2 SYDVKM. In nucleotides, the CDR3 is TGTGCCAGCAGTCTGGGGGGTAATGCTAAGCCCCAGCATTTT. Translating gives CASSLGGNAKPQHF.

This clonotype was detected many times. The gene calls are TRBV20-1 and TRBJ2-5; possible D gene TRBD1, 6 bases. Germline CDR1 is DFQATT and CDR2 is SNEGSKA (reference sequence). V was pared by 5 bases and J by 2 bases, with 12 bases between. The CDR3 runs to 13 residues. CDR3 sequence reads: CSADGQKQETQYF. CDR3 coding DNA: TGCAGTGCTGACGGACAGAAACAAGAGACCCAGTACTTC.

This clonotype was recorded at least ten times. The chain joins TRBV25-1 to TRBJ1-5; D is perhaps TRBD1 (5 bases). Per the germline V gene, CDR1 is MGHDK and CDR2 is SYGVNS. CDR3 length: 14 amino acids. V lost 2 bases and J 4 bases, leaving 9 bases between the germline ends. The CDR3: CASSEVGGNQPQHF. For the CDR3, the DNA is TGTGCCAGCAGTGAAGTGGGGGGAAATCAGCCCCAGCATTTT.

This clonotype occurred a few times. The CDR3 protein is CASTLGQGSYNEQFF. In DNA, the CDR3 is TGTGCCAGCACCCTGGGGCAGGGAAGCTACAATGAGCAGTTCTTC. This chain joins TRBV27 and TRBJ2-1; D perhaps matches TRBD1 (5 bases). Deletions cut 7 bases from V and 3 bases from J, with 16 bases between. CDR1 and CDR2 from the germline V gene are MNHEY and SMNVEV (reference sequence). This CDR3 has 15 residues.

A remark on this clonotype: This clone may be a read error of a much larger clone one base away. The conserved phenylalanine or tryptophan is not found at the CDR3 terminus, so this likely reflects a read error. The V call is TRBV20-1, the J call TRBJ2-7; perhaps TRBD1 as D (6 bases). Trimming stripped 7 bases from V and 2 bases from J, with 18 bases between. CDR1 is DFQATT, CDR2 SNEGSKA, per germline (reference sequence). The CDR3 has 14 amino acids. Here the CDR3 DNA reads TGCAGTGTCACCGGGTCCAGGGGCCCCTACGAGCAGTACCTC. Translation gives CSVTGSRGPYEQYL.

A remark on this clonotype: The conserved final phenylalanine or tryptophan is absent from the CDR3, which likely points to a read error. J is TRBJ1-1 and V is TRBV28, with unresolved D. V was pared by 5 bases and J by 2 bases, with 12 bases between. This CDR3 comprises 14 residues. Germline-derived CDR1 and CDR2 are MDHEN and SYDVKM. The CDR3 bases are TGTGCCAGCAGTCCCCGGACGGTCAACACTGAAGCTTTCTGT. Protein product: CASSPRTVNTEAFC.

This clonotype was counted at least ten times. V usage is TRBV5-1 and J usage is TRBJ2-4; 16 nucleotides match TRBD2. The CDR3 consists of 18 residues. After removal of 6 bases from V and 7 bases from J, the junction contained 13 bases not matched to a gene. Germline lookup yields CDR1 SGHRS and CDR2 YFSETQ. For the CDR3, the DNA is TGCGCCAGCAACCCGGGACTAGCGGGAGGGCCGAGAGGTAACATTCAGTACTTC. It encodes CASNPGLAGGPRGNIQYF.

With respect to this clonotype: This sequence may be a read error, since a much larger clone differs from it by one base. This chain joins TRBV20-1 and TRBJ2-3, with D perhaps assigned TRBD1 or TRBD2 (8 bases each). The CDR3 totals 17 residues. The germline V gene has CDR1 DFQATT and CDR2 SNEGSKA (reference sequence). The CDR3, as DNA: TGCTGTGCTAGAGATTTAGGCAGGGGGCTAGCGGGAGATACGCAGTATTTT. Amino acid sequence: CCARDLGRGLAGDTQYF.

The table lists this clonotype with many counts. The genes are TRBV6-2 or TRBV6-3 and TRBJ2-5; 8 nucleotides agree with TRBD2. This CDR3 has 14 residues. V was clipped by 2 bases and J by 5 bases; unmatched bases: 4. The V gene's germline CDR1 is MNHEY and CDR2 SVGEGT. The CDR3, as DNA: TGTGCCAGCAGTTACCTCGCGGGAGGCGAGACCCAGTACTTC. This gives the protein CASSYLAGGETQYF.

This clonotype was seen more than once but under ten times. The chain couples TRBV7-8 to TRBJ2-7; tentatively, D is TRBD1 (6 bases). CDR1 and CDR2 (germline): SGHVS, FQNEAQ. CDR3 size: 15 residues. The V end was cut by 5 bases, the J end by 2 bases, with 16 bases between. CDR3 DNA sequence: TGTGCCAGCAGCCCCCACAGGGATCGGACCTACGAGCAGTACTTC. This gives the protein CASSPHRDRTYEQYF.

The chain joins TRBV18 to TRBJ1-4; D is uncertain. Germline V gene sequence: CDR1 KGHSH, CDR2 LQKENI. V lost 3 bases, J lost 8 bases, and 16 bases lay in between. The CDR3 is 15 amino acids. The CDR3 sequence is CASSPDGSVGEKLFF. DNA of the CDR3: TGTGCCAGCTCACCGGATGGGAGTGTTGGGGAAAAACTGTTTTTT.

The gene calls are TRBV11-2 and TRBJ2-2, with 14 bases that match TRBD2. CDR3 length equals 18 residues. Losses at the gene ends were 5 bases for V and 1 base for J; bases not matched to a gene: 6. Germline V gene data show CDR1 as SGHAT and CDR2 as FQNNGV. The DNA of the CDR3 is TGTGCCAGCAGCAAACGACTAGCGGGAGGGGTGAACACCGGGGAGCTGTTTTTT. Amino acid sequence: CASSKRLAGGVNTGELFF. The full variable domain, completed using reference TRBV11-2 and TRBJ2-2, is EAGVAQSPRYKIIEKRQSVAFWCNPISGHATLYWYQQILGQGPKLLIQFQNNGVVDDSQLPKDRFSAERLKGVDSTLKIQPAKLEDSAVYLCASSKRLAGGVNTGELFFGEGSRLTVL.

This clonotype has more than one count but fewer than ten. The chain is built from TRBV9 and TRBJ2-3; D unclear. The CDR3 totals 13 residues. V lost 3 bases and J 5 bases, leaving 10 bases between the germline ends. The germline CDR1 and CDR2 sequences are SGDLS and YYNGEE. The DNA for the CDR3 is TGTGCCAGCAGCGCAGCCTTGGGAGATACGCAGTATTTT. Encoded protein: CASSAALGDTQYF.

This clonotype came up a few times. The V call is TRBV30, the J call TRBJ2-1; D ambiguous. In germline, CDR1 is GTSNPN, CDR2 SVGIG (reference sequence). The CDR3 runs to 13 residues. Trimming removed 4 bases at V and 0 bases at J, with 7 bases between. The CDR3 spells CAWMADSYNEQFF. The CDR3 nucleotides read TGTGCCTGGATGGCGGACTCCTACAATGAGCAGTTCTTC.